This TCR beta chain was sequenced for a study of blood T cell repertoires in COVID-19. Study details: The analysed material was cDNA or gDNA that came from T cells, B-cell-depleted T cells, or PBMCs.

Authors' data handling: Amplified reference gene primers provided the basis for estimating nucleated cell counts. The table came from immunoSEQ multiplex PCR; TCRdb's copy has only in-frame clones and leaves some out. The D gene and trimming were derived from the DNA, and the V and J assignments and clone size from that table. Counted here are more than 150,000 clones, 65% to 90% occurring once; the ten biggest clones make up 8% to 10%. CDR3 length: 17 residues. Losses at the gene ends were 4 bases for V and 3 bases for J; bases not matched to a gene: 13. Germline loops: CDR1 MNHEY, CDR2 SMNVEV (reference sequence).

The J gene is TRBJ2-3, the V gene TRBV27; TRBD2 agrees at 7 bases. What was sequenced was peripheral blood. The origin of this receptor is a man in his sixties with acute or convalescent COVID-19. The CDR3 DNA follows: TGTGCCAGCAGTTCCCTGGTGGGCCGCGGGAGAACAGATACGCAGTATTTT. Residues: CASSSLVGRGRTDTQYF.